The present entry profiles one T cell receptor beta chain with its context. Its antigen is unidentified. The CDR3 is 13 residues long. The germline V gene encodes CDR1 MGHDK and CDR2 SYGVNS. V was trimmed by 5 bases and J by 0 bases, leaving 8 bases between them. This sample was included in a study of tumor-infiltrating lymphocytes in localized non-small cell lung cancer. Study overall: Several tumor histologies, both smoking statuses, and some post-neoadjuvant chemotherapy samples were included. General study points: TCRbeta sequencing showed higher T cell infiltration in tumors than uninvolved lung.

Clones were read by immunoSEQ multiplex PCR, and TCRdb kept only the in-frame ones, dropping some. The sample has about 29,000 clones, 80% to 90% seen once; the top ten hold approximately 2%. Sequenced input: lung tumor tissue. The chain links TRBV25-1 to TRBJ2-7; no firm D call. The sequence was obtained from a human donor with non-small cell lung cancer. CDR3 sequence: CASSLQLSYEQYF. The CDR3 region has the DNA TGTGCCAGCAGTTTACAGCTCTCCTACGAGCAGTACTTC.